This TCR beta chain originates from a study of blood T cell repertoires in COVID-19. Study at large: Samples came from the United States, Italy and Spain, spanning acute and convalescent COVID-19.

Sequenced by immunoSEQ multiplex PCR; TCRdb stores in-frame clones only, minus some. The table includes 250,000 to 350,000 clones, less than 85% detected once. CDR1 is SGHAT and CDR2 is FQDESV in the germline V gene (reference sequence). The CDR3 has 15 residues. V dropped 2 bases and J dropped 1 base, with 11 bases sitting between them. The receptor comes from a human donor with COVID-19, enrolled during active disease. The donor label of this sample is uncertain. The V call is TRBV11-1, the J call TRBJ1-1; unclear D gene. Sequencing was carried out using peripheral blood. The CDR3 sequence is CASSLNPGSNTEAFF. CDR3 in DNA: TGTGCCAGCAGCTTAAACCCAGGCTCGAACACTGAAGCTTTCTTT.